This T cell receptor beta chain comes out of a study of blood T cell repertoires in COVID-19. On the study more broadly: From T cells, B-cell-depleted T cells, or PBMCs came the material, which was cDNA or gDNA.

There are 16 residues in the CDR3. Trimming removed 7 bases from V and 2 bases from J; junction bases left unmatched: 9. In germline, CDR1 is SGHVS, CDR2 FQNEAQ. Enrollees, roughly 18 to 90 years old, lived in 24 US areas. Libraries were prepared by immunoSEQ multiplex PCR; TCRdb keeps only in-frame clonotypes and omits some of them. Found here are roughly 190,000 clones, 82% of them singletons; the top ten hold about 5%. Sequences were obtained from PBMCs or T cells enriched from blood (not recorded which). This receptor was taken from an older woman with acute COVID-19. The chain joins TRBV7-8 to TRBJ2-2; 8 bases map to TRBD1. The CDR3 region is CASKFAGTGNTGELFF. The CDR3 DNA sequence: TGTGCCAGCAAATTCGCCGGGACAGGAAACACCGGGGAGCTGTTTTTT.